A selection of T cell receptor beta chains follows, all from one sample in a study of identical twins. From the 5' RACE reads, TCRdb called clonotypes with MiXCR, one entry per CDR3 protein. Of around 230,000 distinct CDR3 sequences listed, over 5.5% are singletons. These same data were also listed under a study on T cells expressing NK-cell markers.

What was sequenced was CD8+ T cells sorted from blood. The origin of the receptors is a woman between 18 and 29 years old in good health. CDR3s include the opening cysteine and the closing phenylalanine or tryptophan. A D gene is named only where the DNA matches it firmly. Size values are once, few and many counts, or a class for expanded clones, and some rows have none.

CDR3 protein: CASSLQRGANTGELFF; CDR3 DNA: TGTGCCAGCAGCCTTCAGCGGGGGGCGAACACCGGGGAGCTGTTTTTT; D gene: TRBD2; V gene: TRBV3-1; J gene: TRBJ2-2; clone size: many
CDR3 protein: CASSVGGWQFF; CDR3 DNA: TGCGCCAGCAGCGTGGGGGGATGGCAGTTCTTC; D gene: NA; V gene: TRBV5-1; J gene: TRBJ2-1; clone size: few
CDR3 protein: CASMDGRGLHDSNQPQHF; CDR3 DNA: TGTGCCAGCATGGACGGCAGGGGCCTCCATGATAGCAATCAGCCCCAGCATTTT; D gene: NA; V gene: TRBV21-1; J gene: TRBJ1-5; clone size: few
CDR3 protein: CASSPLGAGVETQYF; CDR3 DNA: TGTGCCAGCAGCCCTCTGGGAGCGGGAGTAGAGACCCAGTACTTC; D gene: TRBD2; V gene: TRBV5-6; J gene: TRBJ2-5; clone size: NA
CDR3 protein: CASSLALGATEAFF; CDR3 DNA: TGTGCCAGCAGCTTAGCGTTAGGGGCCACTGAAGCTTTCTTT; D gene: NA; V gene: TRBV7-6; J gene: TRBJ1-1; clone size: NA
CDR3 protein: CASSLGGMGTEAFF; CDR3 DNA: TGTGCCAGCAGCTTAGGGGGCATGGGGACTGAAGCTTTCTTT; D gene: NA; V gene: TRBV7-6; J gene: TRBJ1-1; clone size: NA
CDR3 protein: CASSLFPRYTQYF; CDR3 DNA: TGTGCCAGCAGTTTATTTCCCCGATATACGCAGTATTTT; D gene: NA; V gene: TRBV27; J gene: TRBJ2-3; clone size: few
CDR3 protein: CATSRATGRQQFF; CDR3 DNA: TGTGCCACCAGCCGGGCGACCGGCAGGCAGCAGTTCTTC; D gene: NA; V gene: TRBV24-1; J gene: TRBJ2-1; clone size: few
CDR3 protein: CATTSLDSSYEQYF; CDR3 DNA: TGTGCCACCACCTCCCTGGACAGCTCCTACGAGCAGTACTTC; D gene: NA; V gene: TRBV13; J gene: TRBJ2-7; clone size: few
CDR3 protein: CASCTSGWGGTGELFF; CDR3 DNA: TGTGCCAGCTGTACTAGCGGGTGGGGGGGCACCGGGGAGCTGTTTTTT; D gene: TRBD2; V gene: TRBV12-3/TRBV12-4; J gene: TRBJ2-2; clone size: NA
CDR3 protein: CASSPGPDTQYF; CDR3 DNA: TGTGCCAGCTCACCAGGCCCAGATACGCAGTATTTT; D gene: NA; V gene: TRBV18; J gene: TRBJ2-3; clone size: few
CDR3 protein: CASSLDRGPEQYF; CDR3 DNA: TGTGCCAGCAGCCTGGACAGGGGGCCCGAGCAGTACTTC; D gene: TRBD1; V gene: TRBV6-5; J gene: TRBJ2-7; clone size: many
CDR3 protein: CASSGGPYEQYF; CDR3 DNA: TGTGCCAGCTCAGGAGGGCCCTACGAGCAGTACTTC; D gene: NA; V gene: TRBV6-6; J gene: TRBJ2-7; clone size: many
CDR3 protein: CATSRDNGVQFF; CDR3 DNA: TGTGCCACCAGCAGAGACAACGGGGTGCAGTTCTTC; D gene: NA; V gene: TRBV15; J gene: TRBJ2-1; clone size: many
CDR3 protein: CASSLAGYTF; CDR3 DNA: TGTGCCAGCAGTTTAGCCGGCTACACCTTC; D gene: NA; V gene: TRBV12-3/TRBV12-4; J gene: TRBJ1-2; clone size: NA
CDR3 protein: CASSGGGGLYNEQFF; CDR3 DNA: TGCGCCAGCAGCGGAGGGGGGGGACTCTACAATGAGCAGTTCTTC; D gene: NA; V gene: TRBV5-1; J gene: TRBJ2-1; clone size: NA
CDR3 protein: CASARSTPEAFF; CDR3 DNA: TGTGCCAGCGCCCGCTCGACCCCTGAAGCTTTCTTT; D gene: NA; V gene: TRBV12-3/TRBV12-4; J gene: TRBJ1-1; clone size: NA
CDR3 protein: CSIKRGNEQFF; CDR3 DNA: TGCAGCATCAAGCGGGGGAATGAGCAGTTCTTC; D gene: TRBD2; V gene: TRBV29-1; J gene: TRBJ2-1; clone size: few
CDR3 protein: CASSLSLDRLQETQYF; CDR3 DNA: TGTGCCAGCAGCCTCTCCCTGGACAGGCTTCAAGAGACCCAGTACTTC; D gene: TRBD1; V gene: TRBV3-1; J gene: TRBJ2-5; clone size: NA
CDR3 protein: CASSPWPQGIEHEQFF; CDR3 DNA: TGTGCCAGCAGCCCCTGGCCACAGGGAATCGAGCATGAGCAGTTCTTC; D gene: NA; V gene: TRBV3-1; J gene: TRBJ2-1; clone size: few
CDR3 protein: CATSMVGLAPYNEQFF; CDR3 DNA: TGTGCCACCAGCATGGTCGGACTAGCACCCTACAATGAGCAGTTCTTC; D gene: TRBD2; V gene: TRBV15; J gene: TRBJ2-1; clone size: NA
CDR3 protein: CASSVQVYEQYF; CDR3 DNA: TGTGCCAGCAGTGTTCAGGTCTACGAGCAGTACTTC; D gene: NA; V gene: TRBV6-1; J gene: TRBJ2-7; clone size: NA
CDR3 protein: CASSQEGRGYNEQFF; CDR3 DNA: TGTGCCAGCAGCCAAGAGGGGCGCGGATACAATGAGCAGTTCTTC; D gene: NA; V gene: TRBV14; J gene: TRBJ2-1; clone size: few
CDR3 protein: CASSLGGNKPGDEQFF; CDR3 DNA: TGTGCCAGCAGCTTAGGCGGGAACAAACCTGGGGATGAGCAGTTCTTC; D gene: NA; V gene: TRBV11-2; J gene: TRBJ2-1; clone size: NA
CDR3 protein: CAILGSFRNEKLFF; CDR3 DNA: TGTGCCATCCTCGGGTCCTTCCGAAATGAAAAACTGTTTTTT; D gene: NA; V gene: TRBV2; J gene: TRBJ1-4; clone size: NA
CDR3 protein: CASSPTVNEQFF; CDR3 DNA: TGTGCCAGCAGCCCGACCGTCAATGAGCAGTTCTTC; D gene: NA; V gene: TRBV7-2; J gene: TRBJ2-1; clone size: NA
CDR3 protein: CSVGQGEDTQYF; CDR3 DNA: TGCAGCGTTGGACAGGGTGAAGATACGCAGTATTTT; D gene: TRBD1; V gene: TRBV29-1; J gene: TRBJ2-3; clone size: many
CDR3 protein: CASSLAGRDEQYF; CDR3 DNA: TGTGCCAGCAGCTTAGCCGGACGGGACGAGCAGTACTTC; D gene: NA; V gene: TRBV7-9; J gene: TRBJ2-7; clone size: many
CDR3 protein: CASSPLQAGVKLFF; CDR3 DNA: TGTGCCAGCTCACCACTACAGGCCGGAGTGAAACTGTTTTTT; D gene: NA; V gene: TRBV18; J gene: TRBJ1-4; clone size: few
CDR3 protein: CASSSVVTQYF; CDR3 DNA: TGTGCCAGCAGCTCAGTGGTTACGCAGTATTTT; D gene: NA; V gene: TRBV13; J gene: TRBJ2-3; clone size: few
CDR3 protein: CASKPGLSYNEQFF; CDR3 DNA: TGTGCCAGCAAGCCGGGACTCTCCTACAATGAGCAGTTCTTC; D gene: NA; V gene: TRBV12-3/TRBV12-4; J gene: TRBJ2-1; clone size: few
CDR3 protein: CASSLALAGGPGEQFF; CDR3 DNA: TGTGCCAGCAGCTTAGCTCTAGCGGGAGGGCCGGGTGAGCAGTTCTTC; D gene: TRBD2; V gene: TRBV7-6; J gene: TRBJ2-1; clone size: NA
CDR3 protein: CSARSSPFGVYEQYF; CDR3 DNA: TGCAGTGCTAGATCCAGCCCATTCGGGGTTTACGAGCAGTACTTC; D gene: NA; V gene: TRBV20-1; J gene: TRBJ2-7; clone size: NA
CDR3 protein: CASSPLGTGERGDTQYF; CDR3 DNA: TGTGCCAGCAGCCCGCTCGGGACAGGGGAGCGGGGAGATACGCAGTATTTT; D gene: TRBD1; V gene: TRBV3-1; J gene: TRBJ2-3; clone size: NA
CDR3 protein: CASSVAGNSGANVLTF; CDR3 DNA: TGTGCCAGCAGCGTAGCCGGGAACTCTGGGGCCAACGTCCTGACTTTC; D gene: NA; V gene: TRBV9; J gene: TRBJ2-6; clone size: NA
CDR3 protein: CASSSGLAITYEQYF; CDR3 DNA: TGTGCCAGCAGCTCGGGACTAGCGATCACCTACGAGCAGTACTTC; D gene: TRBD2; V gene: TRBV5-5; J gene: TRBJ2-7; clone size: few
CDR3 protein: CSVLRQANYGYTF; CDR3 DNA: TGCAGCGTTTTAAGGCAAGCTAACTATGGCTACACCTTC; D gene: NA; V gene: TRBV29-1; J gene: TRBJ1-2; clone size: few
CDR3 protein: CASSFGGGSFYEQYF; CDR3 DNA: TGTGCCAGCAGTTTCGGTGGCGGGTCCTTCTACGAGCAGTACTTC; D gene: NA; V gene: TRBV12-3/TRBV12-4; J gene: TRBJ2-7; clone size: NA
CDR3 protein: CASSLLFRDKGAAFF; CDR3 DNA: TGTGCCAGCAGTTTGTTATTCCGGGACAAAGGTGCGGCTTTCTTT; D gene: NA; V gene: TRBV6-2/TRBV6-3; J gene: TRBJ1-1; clone size: many
CDR3 protein: CASSLEGAEAFF; CDR3 DNA: TGTGCCAGCAGTTTAGAGGGAGCTGAAGCTTTCTTT; D gene: NA; V gene: TRBV12-3/TRBV12-4; J gene: TRBJ1-1; clone size: many
CDR3 protein: CASGDRGGSYEQYF; CDR3 DNA: TGTGCCAGCGGCGACCGCGGGGGATCCTACGAGCAGTACTTC; D gene: TRBD2; V gene: TRBV27; J gene: TRBJ2-7; clone size: few
CDR3 protein: CASSLTGNYYEQYF; CDR3 DNA: TGTGCCAGCAGTTTAACGGGTAACTATTACGAGCAGTACTTC; D gene: NA; V gene: TRBV12-3/TRBV12-4; J gene: TRBJ2-7; clone size: NA